These 20 T cell receptor beta chains came from one sample sequenced in a study of T cell changes during pregnancy in multiple sclerosis (dated by TCRdb to between 2018 and 2021). Preparation of the library involved the immunoSEQ multiplex PCR assay. In its TCRdb copy, this immuneACCESS table keeps in-frame sequences only and misses some clones. Where compared with another copy, unresolved V genes explain less than half of these, and the others have no known cause. The sample table contains about 37,000 clones; only one count was recorded for about 91% of them. The ten largest account for about 0.42% of the sample. The specimen comprised CD4+ T cells from peripheral blood mononuclear cells, sampled in the third trimester of pregnancy. These receptors came from a female donor in good health, enrolled as a control in a pregnancy study.

The chain carries TRBV29-1 and TRBJ1-2; no clear D gene. The ends were cut back, 4 bases at V and 4 bases at J, with 13 bases in the middle. Germline V gene sequence: CDR1 SQVTM, CDR2 ANQGSEA. CDR3 length: 13 residues. CDR3 sequence (DNA): TGCAGCGTTGTAGCCGGGTACGGCTATGGCTACACCTTC. It encodes CSVVAGYGYGYTF.

In its sample, this clone was seen a few times. J is TRBJ1-3 and V is TRBV7-2; tentative D call: TRBD1 (5 bases). Trimming took 5 bases from V and 0 from J, leaving 17 bases between them. CDR1 is SGHTA and CDR2 is FQGNSA in the germline V gene. The CDR3 spans 17 residues. CDR3 DNA: TGTGCCAGCAGCCCACACGGGGGGGAGACCTCTGGAAACACCATATATTTT. Protein: CASSPHGGETSGNTIYF.

In nucleotides, the CDR3 is TGTGCCAGCAGCCCCACGGGACAGGTTAATCAGCCCCAGCATTTT. Amino acid sequence: CASSPTGQVNQPQHF. This chain joins TRBV9 and TRBJ1-5, with 8 bases lining up with TRBD1. The CDR3 length is 15 residues. V trimming: 4 bases; J trimming: 4 bases; junction bases outside the gene matches: 7. Germline V lookup: CDR1 SGDLS, CDR2 YYNGEE.

This chain joins TRBV28 and TRBJ1-2; D possibly corresponds to TRBD1 (6 bases). This CDR3 spans 15 amino acids. V was trimmed by 6 bases and J by 4 bases, leaving 18 bases between them. CDR1 MDHEN and CDR2 SYDVKM come from the germline V gene. For the CDR3, the DNA is TGTGCCAGCAGGGGATCAGGGGAAGGAGGCTATGGCTACACCTTC. This translates into CASRGSGEGGYGYTF.

The CDR3 DNA reads as TGCGCCAGCAGCTCCGGGACAGCCACAGATACGCAGTATTTT. Its translation is CASSSGTATDTQYF. The V and J genes are TRBV5-1 and TRBJ2-3; 7 bases match TRBD1. The CDR3 runs 14 residues. Germline assignment: CDR1 SGHRS and CDR2 YFSETQ. Unmatched junction bases numbered 3, after V lost 3 bases and J lost 2 bases.

The chain employs TRBV7-3 and TRBJ1-1, with TRBD1 matching over 8 bases. From germline, CDR1 is SGHTA and CDR2 FQGTGA. The CDR3 contains 13 residues. The trim removed 4 bases at V and 7 bases at J, leaving 5 bases unmatched. Here the CDR3 DNA reads TGTGCCAGCAGCTCCACAGGGGGGGGTGAAGCTTTCTTT. Translated: CASSSTGGGEAFF.

The chain employs TRBV19 and TRBJ2-2, with 7 bases identical to TRBD1. This CDR3 has 13 amino acids. V gave up 4 bases and J gave up 4 bases; unmatched junction bases: 0. Germline V gives CDR1 LNHDA, CDR2 SQIVND (reference sequence). CDR3 nucleotides: TGTGCCAGTAGTAGACAGGGCACCGGGGAGCTGTTTTTT. Translating gives CASSRQGTGELFF.

The chain combines TRBV4-2 with TRBJ2-3, with a possible D match to TRBD2 (5 bases). Deletions cut 1 base from V and 8 bases from J, with 10 bases between. This CDR3 spans 13 amino acids. Germline V gives CDR1 LGHNA, CDR2 YNFKEQ. As DNA, the CDR3 is TGTGCCAGCAGCCAAGCGAAGGGAGTTACGCAGTATTTT. It codes for CASSQAKGVTQYF.

The rearrangement uses TRBV7-2 and TRBJ2-1; tentatively, D is TRBD1 (6 bases). Germline V gene sequence: CDR1 SGHTA, CDR2 FQGNSA. The CDR3 has 13 amino acids. V lost 6 bases to trimming and J lost 10 bases, with 16 bases between them. The chain's CDR3 is CASRTTGLQEQFF. CDR3 in DNA: TGTGCCAGCAGAACGACAGGCCTTCAAGAGCAGTTCTTC.

The V call is TRBV7-2, the J call TRBJ2-1; 8 bases line up with TRBD1. CDR1 is SGHTA and CDR2 is FQGNSA in the germline V gene. The ends lost 5 bases at V and 6 bases at J; junction bases unmatched: 6. The CDR3 runs to 14 residues. This CDR3 is CASSPGQALNEQFF. The CDR3 bases are TGTGCCAGCAGCCCGGGACAGGCCCTCAATGAGCAGTTCTTC.

V and J are TRBV27 and TRBJ2-7, with D tentatively TRBD1 (6 bases). CDR3 length equals 16 residues. Trimming stripped 5 bases from V and 3 bases from J, with 20 bases between. The germline CDR1 and CDR2 sequences are MNHEY and SMNVEV (reference sequence). As DNA, the CDR3 is TGTGCCAGCAGTCCCAGGGGCCCCCAATGGGGCTACGAGCAGTACTTC. This translates into CASSPRGPQWGYEQYF.

The rearrangement uses TRBV19 and TRBJ2-1; 12 bases map to TRBD2. Germline V gene lookup returns CDR1 LNHDA and CDR2 SQIVND (reference sequence). After removal of 5 bases from V and 4 bases from J, the junction contained 3 bases not matched to a gene. This CDR3 comprises 15 residues. CDR3: CASSQTSGSYNEQFF. CDR3 in DNA: TGTGCCAGTAGTCAGACTAGCGGGAGTTACAATGAGCAGTTCTTC.

The J gene is TRBJ2-4, the V gene TRBV18; 10 bases are a match to TRBD2. The V segment lost 0 bases and the J segment 6 bases; nucleotides outside the gene matches: 2. Germline CDR1 is KGHSH and CDR2 is LQKENI. The CDR3 covers 15 residues. CDR3 region: CASSPPLAGVNIQYF. The DNA for the CDR3 is TGTGCCAGCTCACCACCTCTAGCGGGGGTAAACATTCAGTACTTC.

This chain connects TRBV27 to TRBJ2-5; weak D call: TRBD2 (5 bases). Germline CDR1 reads MNHEY; CDR2 reads SMNVEV (reference sequence). Trimming cost V 5 bases and J 4 bases, with 8 bases left between them. The CDR3 is 12 residues long. CDR3 bases: TGTGCCAGCAGTCGGGATGCAGAGACCCAGTACTTC. Protein sequence: CASSRDAETQYF.

The genes are TRBV28 and TRBJ1-1, with D perhaps TRBD1 (6 bases). The germline V and J ends were trimmed by 6 bases and 4 bases, with 18 bases remaining between them. From germline, CDR1 is MDHEN and CDR2 SYDVKM. The CDR3 is 15 residues long. DNA of the CDR3: TGTGCCAGCAGGCCTAGACAGGTTAGGGCCACTGAAGCTTTCTTT. Its protein product is CASRPRQVRATEAFF.

This clone showed up just once. The chain combines TRBV7-9 with TRBJ2-3; D call uncertain. In germline, CDR1 is SEHNR, CDR2 FQNEAQ (reference sequence). This CDR3 has 12 amino acids. Trimming removed 5 bases at V and 2 bases at J, with 5 bases between. The CDR3 sequence is CASSPSTDTQYF. CDR3 bases: TGTGCCAGCAGCCCCTCCACAGATACGCAGTATTTT.

The CDR3 protein is CASGSRGTTNTEAFF. The DNA for the CDR3 is TGTGCTAGTGGTTCCAGGGGGACAACGAACACTGAAGCTTTCTTT. The chain joins TRBV12-5 to TRBJ1-1; 7 bases map to TRBD1. CDR3 length equals 15 residues. Germline CDR1 LGHNT, CDR2 FRNRAP. The V gene end was trimmed by 4 bases and the J gene end by 1 base; junction bases not matched to a gene: 6.

The chain employs TRBV5-4 and TRBJ1-4, with a tentative D call TRBD1 (5 bases). This CDR3 comprises 19 residues. The germline V gene has CDR1 SGHNT and CDR2 YYREEE (reference sequence). Trimming stripped 2 bases from V and 0 bases from J, with 20 bases between. CDR3 sequence reads: CASSLKGGTSIATNEKLFF. The CDR3, as DNA: TGTGCCAGCAGCTTAAAGGGAGGGACCTCCATTGCAACTAATGAAAAACTGTTTTTT.

The V gene is TRBV10-2, the J gene TRBJ2-1, with TRBD2 matching 12 bases. Trimming at V came to 6 bases and at J to 6 bases, leaving 6 bases not matched to a gene. This CDR3 contains 15 residues. The germline V gene has CDR1 WSHSY and CDR2 SAAADI. CDR3 sequence (DNA): TGCGCCAGCAGAACTAGCGGGGGGACGCGCAATGAGCAGTTCTTC. It specifies CASRTSGGTRNEQFF.

V is TRBV13 and J is TRBJ2-1; the D gene is possibly TRBD2 (6 bases). The V end lost 4 bases, the J end lost 2 bases, and 12 bases lay between the germline ends. The CDR3 has 15 amino acids. The germline V gene encodes CDR1 PRHDT and CDR2 FYEKMQ (reference sequence). The CDR3 region is CASSYGGNPYNEQFF. The CDR3 DNA reads TGTGCCAGCAGCTACGGCGGGAACCCCTACAATGAGCAGTTCTTC.